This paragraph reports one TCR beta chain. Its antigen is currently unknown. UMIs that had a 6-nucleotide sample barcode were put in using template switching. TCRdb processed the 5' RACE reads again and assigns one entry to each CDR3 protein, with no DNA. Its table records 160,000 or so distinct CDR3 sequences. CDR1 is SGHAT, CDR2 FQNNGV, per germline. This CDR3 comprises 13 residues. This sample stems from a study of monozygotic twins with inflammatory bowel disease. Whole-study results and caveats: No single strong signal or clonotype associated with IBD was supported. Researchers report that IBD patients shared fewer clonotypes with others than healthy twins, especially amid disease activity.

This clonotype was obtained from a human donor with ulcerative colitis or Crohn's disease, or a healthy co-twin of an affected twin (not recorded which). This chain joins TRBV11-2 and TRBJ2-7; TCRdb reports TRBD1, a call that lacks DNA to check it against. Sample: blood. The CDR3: CASSPDRGYEQYF.